A selection of T cell receptor beta chains follows, all from one sample in a study of blood T cell repertoires in COVID-19. Profiled with immunoSEQ multiplex PCR; TCRdb holds only in-frame clones, not every one. In the table there are about 100,000 clones, 85% to 90% of which are singletons. Sequenced material: peripheral blood. All receptors derive from a human donor in a cohort sampled during active COVID-19. The CDR3 runs from the conserved cysteine through the conserved F or W. Each record gives: CDR3 protein, CDR3 length, J gene, V gene.

CATSVGGGADTQYF | 14 | TRBJ2-3 | TRBV24-1
CAISGPGQGNTEAFF | 15 | TRBJ1-1 | TRBV10-3
CASSLWGGHQETQYF | 15 | TRBJ2-5 | TRBV7-2
CASSFAEVEQYF | 12 | TRBJ2-7 | TRBV7-2
CASTSGLQGPQHF | 13 | TRBJ1-5 | TRBV19
CASSGGRGTFETQYF | 15 | TRBJ2-5 | TRBV5-4
CASSVGRGMGEKLFF | 15 | TRBJ1-4 | TRBV9
CASSPRDRRYNEQFF | 15 | TRBJ2-1 | TRBV7-9
CASSAPPVEQYF | 12 | TRBJ2-7 | TRBV6-6
CASSKQSGKSTDTQYF | 16 | TRBJ2-3 | TRBV7-8
CASSPQGSSGRGETQYF | 17 | TRBJ2-5 | TRBV21-1
CASSIETGGNYGYTF | 15 | TRBJ1-2 | TRBV19
CASSIGDTLYGYTF | 14 | TRBJ1-2 | TRBV19
CASSHLAGPEQYF | 13 | TRBJ2-7 | TRBV3-1/TRBV3-2
CASSLTSGSTDTQYF | 15 | TRBJ2-3 | TRBV5-6
CASSPDRVEEKLFF | 14 | TRBJ1-4 | TRBV5-1
CASSQDRGLGYTF | 13 | TRBJ1-2 | TRBV19
CASSSRTGGGTGELFF | 16 | TRBJ2-2 | TRBV3-1/TRBV3-2
CASSFVAGVIETQYF | 15 | TRBJ2-5 | TRBV7-2
CASSLRDWYNEQFF | 14 | TRBJ2-1 | TRBV7-2
CATPRLAGAPYEQYF | 15 | TRBJ2-7 | TRBV6-4
CASSIGGGRANTEAFF | 16 | TRBJ1-1 | TRBV19
CASSPLSSTDTQYF | 14 | TRBJ2-3 | TRBV5-1
CASSYSLRAAGYTF | 14 | TRBJ1-2 | TRBV6-5
CASSRSNTGELFF | 13 | TRBJ2-2 | TRBV2
CASSLGTSGGARGKYF | 16 | TRBJ2-3 | TRBV7-9
CASSQRITKETQYF | 14 | TRBJ2-5 | TRBV13
CASGRTSGSDVGEQFF | 16 | TRBJ2-1 | TRBV12-5
CASSTYYGTGETEAFF | 16 | TRBJ1-1 | TRBV19